This TCR beta chain emerged from a study of tumor-infiltrating lymphocytes in primary liver carcinoma. The V gene lost 4 bases and the J gene lost 1 base, with 11 bases spanning the gap. This CDR3 contains 14 residues. The germline CDR1 and CDR2 sequences are MNHEY and SVGEGT. This clonotype was observed at least ten times. Starting material of 500 ng total RNA yielded TCR beta cDNA via a constant-region primer. Libraries covering TCR beta were generated through three nested multiplex PCR rounds (using a slightly modified ARM-PCR). Primers for the first two PCR rounds were TRBV1-TRBV30 forward primers and a C-beta reverse primer (roughly 10 cycles per round). Each CDR3 protein is one row after TCRdb ran MiXCR on the multiplex PCR reads. The sample holds about 78,000 distinct CDR3 sequences, about two thirds seen once. Bulk tissue was left unsorted, and RNA and DNA were co-extracted from 20-30 mg of it. Each of the tumor samples contained in excess of 85% viable tumor cells.

The sequenced sample was liver tumor tissue from sampling region 4. The sample's subset: tumor region T4, right-lateral pole. The sequence was collected from a woman aged 60-75 years with primary liver carcinoma and hepatitis B virus infection. This rearrangement joins TRBV6-2 or TRBV6-3 to TRBJ2-7, with D perhaps TRBD1 (5 bases). CDR3: CASSLDTGSYEQYF. For the CDR3, the DNA is TGTGCCAGCAGTTTGGACACCGGGTCCTACGAGCAGTACTTC.